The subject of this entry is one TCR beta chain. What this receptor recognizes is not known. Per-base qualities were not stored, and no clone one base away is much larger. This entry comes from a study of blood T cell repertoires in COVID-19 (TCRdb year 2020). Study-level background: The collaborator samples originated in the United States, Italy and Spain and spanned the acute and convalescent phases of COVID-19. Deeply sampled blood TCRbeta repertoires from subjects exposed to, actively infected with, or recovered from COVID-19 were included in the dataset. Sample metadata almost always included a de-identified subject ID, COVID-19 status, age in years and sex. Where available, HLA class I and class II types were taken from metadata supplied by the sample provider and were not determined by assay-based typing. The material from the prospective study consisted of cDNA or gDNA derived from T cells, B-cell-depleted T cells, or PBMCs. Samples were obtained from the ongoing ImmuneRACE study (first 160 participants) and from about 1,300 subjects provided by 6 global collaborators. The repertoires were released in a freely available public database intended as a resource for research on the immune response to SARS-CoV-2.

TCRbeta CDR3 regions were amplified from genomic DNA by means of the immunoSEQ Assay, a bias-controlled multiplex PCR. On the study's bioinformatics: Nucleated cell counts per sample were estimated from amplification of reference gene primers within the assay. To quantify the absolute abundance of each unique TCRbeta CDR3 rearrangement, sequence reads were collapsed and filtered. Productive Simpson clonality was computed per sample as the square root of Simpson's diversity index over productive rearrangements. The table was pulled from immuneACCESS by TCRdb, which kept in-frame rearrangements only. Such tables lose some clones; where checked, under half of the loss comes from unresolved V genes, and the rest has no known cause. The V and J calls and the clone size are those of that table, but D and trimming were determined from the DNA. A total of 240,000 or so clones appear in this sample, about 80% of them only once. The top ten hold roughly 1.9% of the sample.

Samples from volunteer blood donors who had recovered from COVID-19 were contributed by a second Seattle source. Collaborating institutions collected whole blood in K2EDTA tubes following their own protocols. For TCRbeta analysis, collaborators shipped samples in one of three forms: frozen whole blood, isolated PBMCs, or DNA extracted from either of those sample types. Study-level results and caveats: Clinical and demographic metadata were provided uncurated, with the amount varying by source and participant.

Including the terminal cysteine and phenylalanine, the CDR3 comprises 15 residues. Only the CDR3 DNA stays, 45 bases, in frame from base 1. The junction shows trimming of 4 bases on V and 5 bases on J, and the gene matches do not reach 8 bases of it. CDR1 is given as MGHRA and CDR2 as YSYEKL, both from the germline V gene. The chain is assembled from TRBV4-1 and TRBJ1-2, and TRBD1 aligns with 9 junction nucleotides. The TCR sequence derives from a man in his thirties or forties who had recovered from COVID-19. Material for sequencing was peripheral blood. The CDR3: CASSPRGTGPYGYTF. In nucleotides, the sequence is TGCGCCAGCAGCCCCCGCGGGACAGGGCCTTATGGCTACACCTTC.